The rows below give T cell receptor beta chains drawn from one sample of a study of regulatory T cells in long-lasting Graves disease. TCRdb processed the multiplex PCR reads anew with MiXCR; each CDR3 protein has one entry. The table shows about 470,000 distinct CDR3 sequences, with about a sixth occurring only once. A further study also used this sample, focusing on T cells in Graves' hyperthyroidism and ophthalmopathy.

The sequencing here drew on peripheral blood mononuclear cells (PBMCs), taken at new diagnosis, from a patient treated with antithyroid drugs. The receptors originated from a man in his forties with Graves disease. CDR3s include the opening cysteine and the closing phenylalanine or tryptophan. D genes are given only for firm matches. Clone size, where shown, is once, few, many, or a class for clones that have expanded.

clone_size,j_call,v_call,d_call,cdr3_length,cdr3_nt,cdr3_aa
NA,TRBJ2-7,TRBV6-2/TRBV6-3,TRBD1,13,TGTGCCAGCAGGTACAGGGGGCCCTACGAGCAGTACTTC,CASRYRGPYEQYF
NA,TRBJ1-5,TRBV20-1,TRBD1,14,TGCAGTGCGCGTTACAGGGGCCCCGAATTGTCCCAGCATTTT,CSARYRGPELSQHF
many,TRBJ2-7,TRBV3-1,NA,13,TGTGCCAGCAGCCAAGATGAAAGCTACGAGCAGTACTTC,CASSQDESYEQYF
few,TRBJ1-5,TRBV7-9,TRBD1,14,TGTGCCAGCAGCAGCGACAGGGAGGGACAGCCCCAGCATTTT,CASSSDREGQPQHF
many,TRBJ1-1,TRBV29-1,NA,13,TGCAGCGTTGTGTTTTGGTTGAACACTGAAGCTTTCTTT,CSVVFWLNTEAFF
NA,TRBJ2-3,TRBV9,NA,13,TGTGCCAGCAGCGTAGTGGAGGGAACTACGCAGTATTTT,CASSVVEGTTQYF
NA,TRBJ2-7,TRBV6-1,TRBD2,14,TGTGCCAGCAGTGATAGCGGGAAGACCTACGAGCAGTACTTC,CASSDSGKTYEQYF
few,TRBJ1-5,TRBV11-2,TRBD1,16,TGTGCCAGCAGCTCCACGACAGGGAGCCTCAATCAGCCCCAGCATTTT,CASSSTTGSLNQPQHF
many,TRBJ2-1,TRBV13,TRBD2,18,TGTGCCAGCAGCTCAAGGGCTAGCGGGATATGGTCCTACAATGAGCAGTTCTTC,CASSSRASGIWSYNEQFF
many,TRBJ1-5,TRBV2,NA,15,TGTGCCAGCAGCGAAGGGGGGGGGAGCAATCAGCCCCAGCATTTT,CASSEGGGSNQPQHF
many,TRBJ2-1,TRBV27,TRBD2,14,TGTGCCAGCAGTTTAGCGGGAGGGCCTCGTGAGCAGTTCTTC,CASSLAGGPREQFF
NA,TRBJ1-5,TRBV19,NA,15,TGTGCCAGTAGTATGGGGGGATTAGGGAATCAGCCCCAGCATTTT,CASSMGGLGNQPQHF
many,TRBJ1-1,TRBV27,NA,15,TGTGCCAGCAGTTTCGGAGGAATTGGGAACACTGAAGCTTTCTTT,CASSFGGIGNTEAFF
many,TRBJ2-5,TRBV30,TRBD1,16,TGTGCCTGGAGTACGGTATACAGGGGGAGCCAAGAGACCCAGTACTTC,CAWSTVYRGSQETQYF
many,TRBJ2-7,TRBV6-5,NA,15,TGTGCCAGCAGTTACCGGGACGTGAGCTCCTACGAGCAGTACTTC,CASSYRDVSSYEQYF
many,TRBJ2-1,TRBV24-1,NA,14,TGTGCCACCAGTGATTTAGCAGGGAGAGATGAGCAGTTCTTC,CATSDLAGRDEQFF
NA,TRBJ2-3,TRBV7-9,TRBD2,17,TGTGCCAGCAGCTTTGGAGCGGGATCCCGTAGCACAGATACGCAGTATTTT,CASSFGAGSRSTDTQYF
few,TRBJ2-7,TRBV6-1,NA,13,TGTGCCAGCAAGGTGGGGCAGCTCTACGAGCAGTACTTC,CASKVGQLYEQYF
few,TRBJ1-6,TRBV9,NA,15,TGTGCCAGCAGCGTCCAGGGCCTCAATAATTCACCCCTCCACTTT,CASSVQGLNNSPLHF
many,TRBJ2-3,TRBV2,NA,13,TGTGCCAGCTCGGGTACGAGCTCGGATACGCAGTATTTT,CASSGTSSDTQYF
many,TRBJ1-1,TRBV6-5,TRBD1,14,TGTGCCAGCAGTTATAACAGGGGCGTCTCTGAAGCTTTCTTT,CASSYNRGVSEAFF
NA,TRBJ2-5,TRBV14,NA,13,TGTGCCAGCGCTCGGACAGCCAAAGAGACCCAGTACTTC,CASARTAKETQYF
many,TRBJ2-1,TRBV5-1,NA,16,TGCGCCAGCAGCTCTGGCTCAGGGCTTGCACGACATGAGCAGTTCTTC,CASSSGSGLARHEQFF
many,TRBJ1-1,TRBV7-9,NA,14,TGTGCCAGCAGCCCCCGGCTTAGGGACACTGAAGCTTTCTTT,CASSPRLRDTEAFF
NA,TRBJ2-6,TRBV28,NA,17,TGTGCCAGCAGTTACACCTTACAGGGTCCGGGGGCCAACGTCCTGACTTTC,CASSYTLQGPGANVLTF